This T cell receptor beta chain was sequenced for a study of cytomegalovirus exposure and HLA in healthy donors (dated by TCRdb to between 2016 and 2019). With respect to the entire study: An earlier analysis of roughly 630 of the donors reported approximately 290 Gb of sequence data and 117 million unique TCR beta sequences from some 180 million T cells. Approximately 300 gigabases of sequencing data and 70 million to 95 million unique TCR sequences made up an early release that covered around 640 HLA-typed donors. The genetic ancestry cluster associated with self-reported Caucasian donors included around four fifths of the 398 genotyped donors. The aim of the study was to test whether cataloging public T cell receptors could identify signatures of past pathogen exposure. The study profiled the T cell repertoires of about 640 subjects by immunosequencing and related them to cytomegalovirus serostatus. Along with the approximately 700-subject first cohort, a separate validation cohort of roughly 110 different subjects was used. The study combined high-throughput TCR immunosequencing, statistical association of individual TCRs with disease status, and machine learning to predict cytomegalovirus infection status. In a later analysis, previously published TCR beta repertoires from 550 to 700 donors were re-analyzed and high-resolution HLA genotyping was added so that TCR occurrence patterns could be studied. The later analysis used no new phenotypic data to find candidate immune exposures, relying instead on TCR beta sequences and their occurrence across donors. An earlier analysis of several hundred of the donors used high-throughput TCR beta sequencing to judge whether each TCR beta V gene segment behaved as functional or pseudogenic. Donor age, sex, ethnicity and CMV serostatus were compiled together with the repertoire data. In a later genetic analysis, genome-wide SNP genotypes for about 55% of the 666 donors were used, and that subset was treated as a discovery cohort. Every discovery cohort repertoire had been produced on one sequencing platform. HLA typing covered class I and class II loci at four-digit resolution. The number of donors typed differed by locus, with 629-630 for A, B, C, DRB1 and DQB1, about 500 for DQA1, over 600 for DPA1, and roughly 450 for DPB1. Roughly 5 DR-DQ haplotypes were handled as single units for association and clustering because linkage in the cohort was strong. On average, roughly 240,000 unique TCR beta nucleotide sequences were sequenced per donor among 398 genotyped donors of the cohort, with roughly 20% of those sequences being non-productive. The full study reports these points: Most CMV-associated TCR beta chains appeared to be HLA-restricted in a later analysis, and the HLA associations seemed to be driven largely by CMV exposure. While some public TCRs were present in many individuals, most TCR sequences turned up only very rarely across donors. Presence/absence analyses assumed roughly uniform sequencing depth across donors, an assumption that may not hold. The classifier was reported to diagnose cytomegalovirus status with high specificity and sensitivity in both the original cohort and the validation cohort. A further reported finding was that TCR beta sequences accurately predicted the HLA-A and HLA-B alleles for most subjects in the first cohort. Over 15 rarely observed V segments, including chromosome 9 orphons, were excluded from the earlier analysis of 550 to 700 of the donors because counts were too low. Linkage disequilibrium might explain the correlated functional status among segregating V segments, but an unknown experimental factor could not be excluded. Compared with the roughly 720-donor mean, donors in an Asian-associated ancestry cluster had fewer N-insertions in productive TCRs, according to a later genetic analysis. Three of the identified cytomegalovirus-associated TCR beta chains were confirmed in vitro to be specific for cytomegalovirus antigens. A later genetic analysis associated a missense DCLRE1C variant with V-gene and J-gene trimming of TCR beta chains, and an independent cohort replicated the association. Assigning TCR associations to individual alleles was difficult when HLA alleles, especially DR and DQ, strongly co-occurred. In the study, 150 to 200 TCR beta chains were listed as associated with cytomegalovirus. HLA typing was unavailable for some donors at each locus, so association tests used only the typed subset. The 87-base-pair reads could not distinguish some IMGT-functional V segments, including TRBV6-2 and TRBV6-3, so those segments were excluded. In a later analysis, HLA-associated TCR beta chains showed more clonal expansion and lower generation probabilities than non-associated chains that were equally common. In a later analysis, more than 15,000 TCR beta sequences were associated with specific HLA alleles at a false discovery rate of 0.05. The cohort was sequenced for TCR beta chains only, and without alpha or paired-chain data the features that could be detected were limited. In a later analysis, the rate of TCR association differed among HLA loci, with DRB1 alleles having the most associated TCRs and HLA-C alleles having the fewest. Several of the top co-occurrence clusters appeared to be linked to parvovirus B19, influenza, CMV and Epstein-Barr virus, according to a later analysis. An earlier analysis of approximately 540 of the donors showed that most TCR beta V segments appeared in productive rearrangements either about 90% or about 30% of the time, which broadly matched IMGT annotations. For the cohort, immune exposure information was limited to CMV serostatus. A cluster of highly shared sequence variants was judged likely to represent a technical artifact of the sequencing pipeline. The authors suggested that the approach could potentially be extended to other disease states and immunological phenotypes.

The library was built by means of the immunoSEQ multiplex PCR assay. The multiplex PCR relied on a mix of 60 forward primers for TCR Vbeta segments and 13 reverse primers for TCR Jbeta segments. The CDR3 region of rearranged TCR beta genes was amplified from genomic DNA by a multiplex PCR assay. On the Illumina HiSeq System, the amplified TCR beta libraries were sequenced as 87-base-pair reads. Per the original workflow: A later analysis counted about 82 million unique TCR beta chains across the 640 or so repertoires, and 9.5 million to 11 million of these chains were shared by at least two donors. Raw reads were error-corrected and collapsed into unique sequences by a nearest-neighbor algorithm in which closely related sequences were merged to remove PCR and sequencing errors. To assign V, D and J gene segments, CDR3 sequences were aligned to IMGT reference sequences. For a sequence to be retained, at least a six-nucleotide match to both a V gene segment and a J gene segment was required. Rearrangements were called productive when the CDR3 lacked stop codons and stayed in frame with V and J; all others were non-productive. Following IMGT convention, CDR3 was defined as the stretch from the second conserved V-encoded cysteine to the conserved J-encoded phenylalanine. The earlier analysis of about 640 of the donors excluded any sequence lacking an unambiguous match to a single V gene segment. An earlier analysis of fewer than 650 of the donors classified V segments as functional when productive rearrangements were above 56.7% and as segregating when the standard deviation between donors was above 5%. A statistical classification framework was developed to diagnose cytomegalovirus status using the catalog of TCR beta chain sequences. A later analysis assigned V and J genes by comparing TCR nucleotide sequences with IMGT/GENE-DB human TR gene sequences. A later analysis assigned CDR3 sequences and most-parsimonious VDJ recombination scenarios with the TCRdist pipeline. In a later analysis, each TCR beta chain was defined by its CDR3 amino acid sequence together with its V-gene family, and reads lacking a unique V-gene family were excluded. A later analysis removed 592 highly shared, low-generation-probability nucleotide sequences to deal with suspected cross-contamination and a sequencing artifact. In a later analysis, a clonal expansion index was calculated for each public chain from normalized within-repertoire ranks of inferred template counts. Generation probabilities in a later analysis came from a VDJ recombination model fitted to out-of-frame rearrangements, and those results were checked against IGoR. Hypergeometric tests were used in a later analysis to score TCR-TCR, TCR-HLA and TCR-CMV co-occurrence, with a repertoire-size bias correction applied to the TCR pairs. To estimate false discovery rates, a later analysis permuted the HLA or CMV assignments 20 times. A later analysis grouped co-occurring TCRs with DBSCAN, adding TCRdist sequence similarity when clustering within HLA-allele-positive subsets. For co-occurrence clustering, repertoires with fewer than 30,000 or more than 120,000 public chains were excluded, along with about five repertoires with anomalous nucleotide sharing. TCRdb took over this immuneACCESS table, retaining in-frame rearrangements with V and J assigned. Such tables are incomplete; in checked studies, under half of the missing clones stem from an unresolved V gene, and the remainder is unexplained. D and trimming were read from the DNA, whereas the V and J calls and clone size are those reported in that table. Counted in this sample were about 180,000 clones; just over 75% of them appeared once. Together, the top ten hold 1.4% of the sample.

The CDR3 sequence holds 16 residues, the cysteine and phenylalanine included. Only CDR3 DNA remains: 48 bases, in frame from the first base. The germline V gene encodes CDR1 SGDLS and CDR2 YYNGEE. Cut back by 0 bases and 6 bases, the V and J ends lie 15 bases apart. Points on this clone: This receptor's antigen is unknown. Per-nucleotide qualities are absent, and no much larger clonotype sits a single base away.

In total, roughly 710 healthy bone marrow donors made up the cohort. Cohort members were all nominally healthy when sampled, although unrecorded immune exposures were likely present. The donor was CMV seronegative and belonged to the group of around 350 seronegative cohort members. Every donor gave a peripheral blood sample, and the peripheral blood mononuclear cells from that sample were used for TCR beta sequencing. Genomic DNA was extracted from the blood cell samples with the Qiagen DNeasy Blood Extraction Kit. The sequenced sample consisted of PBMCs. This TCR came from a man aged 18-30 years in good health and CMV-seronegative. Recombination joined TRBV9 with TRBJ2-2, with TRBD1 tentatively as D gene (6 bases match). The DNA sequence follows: TGTGCCAGCAGCGTAGGGGACACCTATCGCTCCGGGGAGCTGTTTTTT. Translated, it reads CASSVGDTYRSGELFF.